The clone carrying this T cell receptor (beta chain) was detected a few times. The trim removed 0 bases at V and 1 base at J, leaving 1 base unmatched. Germline V gene sequence: CDR1 SGHTA, CDR2 FQGNSA. There are 16 residues in the CDR3. The record originates from a study of T cells of healthy individuals. TCRdb processed the 5' RACE reads anew with MiXCR; each CDR3 protein has one entry. The sample lists roughly 87,000 distinct CDR3 sequences, about 16% occurring once. This receptor was identified in a human donor in good health. The chain is built from TRBV7-2 and TRBJ2-3; 10 nucleotides agree with TRBD2. The DNA of the CDR3 is TGTGCCAGCAGCTTAGCGGGGACTAGCGGCACAGATACGCAGTATTTT. Its translation: CASSLAGTSGTDTQYF.